Following are 21 T cell receptor beta chains from one sample sequenced in a study of blood T cells in healthy people across ages. Primers used in a second PCR of roughly 6 to 12 cycles were a sample-barcoded 5' primer and a J-beta primer mix. TCRdb re-called the 5' RACE reads through MiXCR, storing one row per CDR3 protein. Of fewer than 800,000 distinct CDR3 sequences detected, around 21% appear once; the ten largest clones hold roughly 3.6%. The sample was blood. The receptors stem from a man in his 70s in good health.

A note on this clonotype: The CDR3 ends on some other residue instead of the conserved phenylalanine or tryptophan, so this is likely a read error. The chain recombines TRBV9 with TRBJ2-5, with TRBD1 identical over 7 bases. The end of the DNA fits TRBJ2-1 better, so the J call may be wrong. There are 16 residues in the CDR3. Germline V gene lookup returns CDR1 SGDLS and CDR2 YYNGEE. CDR3 sequence reads: CASSVVWTGDKNEQFL. DNA of the CDR3: TGTGCCAGCAGCGTAGTTTGGACAGGAGACAAGAATGAGCAGTTCCTC.

CDR3 sequence: CASSEGGGRTGELFF. CDR3 DNA sequence: TGTGCCAGCAGTGAAGGGGGAGGTCGCACCGGGGAGCTGTTTTTT. The chain uses TRBV2 and TRBJ2-2; a possible D gene is TRBD2 (6 bases). Germline CDR1 SNHLY, CDR2 FYNNEI. V gave up 1 base and J gave up 4 bases, with 10 bases separating them. The CDR3 extends over 15 amino acids.

The genes are TRBV20-1 and TRBJ2-5, with D perhaps matching TRBD1 (6 bases). This CDR3 is built from 12 residues. Trimming left V 1 base short and J 8 bases short, with 11 bases between. CDR1 and CDR2 from the germline V gene are DFQATT and SNEGSKA (reference sequence). Written as DNA, the CDR3 is TGCAGTGCTAGAGGAGGGGGTAGCACCCAGTACTTC. Residues: CSARGGGSTQYF.

This clonotype has only a few counts. V usage is TRBV4-3 and J usage is TRBJ1-4, with D possibly being TRBD1 (5 bases). This CDR3 has 17 amino acids. CDR1 and CDR2 from the germline V gene are LGHNA and YSLEER. V lost 0 bases and J lost 8, with 19 bases in between. DNA of the CDR3: TGCGCCAGCAGCCAAGATTTAATAGTCAGGGATCGGGAAAAACTGTTTTTT. The encoded protein is CASSQDLIVRDREKLFF.

The chain couples TRBV9 to TRBJ2-1, with D maybe TRBD2 (5 bases). Trimming stripped 5 bases from V and 5 bases from J, with 17 bases between. Germline V gene lookup returns CDR1 SGDLS and CDR2 YYNGEE. The CDR3 runs 15 residues. The DNA of the CDR3 is TGTGCCAGCAGAGCACCAGGAGGAACAAACAATGAGCAGTTCTTC. Amino acid sequence: CASRAPGGTNNEQFF.

V and J are TRBV5-6 and TRBJ2-3; D ambiguous. The CDR3 runs to 11 residues. Germline CDR1 SGHDT, CDR2 YYEEEE. The V gene lost 7 bases and the J gene lost 5 bases, with 8 bases spanning the gap. In nucleotides, the CDR3 is TGTGCCAGCTCCTGGGAAGATACGCAGTATTTT. Translated: CASSWEDTQYF. The whole variable domain, filled in from reference TRBV5-6 and TRBJ2-3, reads DAGVTQSPTHLIKTRGQQVTLRCSPKSGHDTVSWYQQALGQGPQFIFQYYEEEERQRGNFPDRFSGHQFPNYSSELNVNALLLGDSALYLCASSWEDTQYFGPGTRLTVL.

The gene calls are TRBV24-1 and TRBJ1-1; D is perhaps TRBD1 (6 bases). Germline V gives CDR1 KGHDR, CDR2 SFDVKD. CDR3 length equals 16 residues. V was shortened by 1 base and J by 5 bases, with 16 bases between the two germline ends. The CDR3 reads CATSDFGGVGWTEAFF. CDR3 bases: TGTGCCACCAGTGATTTCGGGGGCGTGGGATGGACTGAAGCTTTCTTT.

The DNA for the CDR3 is TGTGCCAGCTCTGGGGGGCAGAACACTGAAGCTTTCTTT. This codes for CASSGGQNTEAFF. The chain carries TRBV18 and TRBJ1-1, with a possible D match to TRBD1 (6 bases). V shed 6 bases and J shed 1 base, with 9 bases lying between them. CDR3 length: 13 residues. The germline CDR1 and CDR2 sequences are KGHSH and LQKENI.

This clonotype was seen a handful of times. This chain uses TRBV5-1 with TRBJ2-6; no definite D call. V dropped 0 bases and J dropped 0 bases, with 7 bases sitting between them. There are 16 residues in the CDR3. The germline CDR1 and CDR2 sequences are SGHRS and YFSETQ. Here the CDR3 reads CASSLGTSSGANVLTF. CDR3 coding DNA: TGCGCCAGCAGCTTGGGAACAAGCTCTGGGGCCAACGTCCTGACTTTC.

This clonotype has just a few counts. This chain connects TRBV7-9 to TRBJ1-2, with 7 bases identical to TRBD1. The germline CDR1 and CDR2 sequences are SEHNR and FQNEAQ (reference sequence). This CDR3 is 12 amino acids long. J was trimmed by 6 bases and V by 5 bases; bases with no gene match: 3. The CDR3 reads CASSDTGDGYTF. CDR3 DNA: TGTGCCAGCAGCGATACAGGGGATGGCTACACCTTC.

The chain recombines TRBV5-4 with TRBJ1-5; possibly TRBD1 for D (5 bases). CDR1 SGHNT and CDR2 YYREEE come from the germline V gene (reference sequence). V gave up 0 bases and J gave up 3 bases, with 7 bases separating them. The length of the CDR3 is 14 residues. CDR3 DNA sequence: TGTGCCAGCAGCTTGGCGGGGCCCAATCAGCCCCAGCATTTT. Translated, it gives CASSLAGPNQPQHF.

A word on this clonotype: Germline and junction disagree at one end, which may indicate a read error. This chain uses TRBV29-1 with TRBJ1-1; no reliable D call. Germline-derived CDR1 and CDR2 are SQVTM and ANQGSEA. The CDR3 spans 15 residues. The DNA for the CDR3 is TGCAGCGTGGAAGGTGTATCAGGCGGCGAGACTGAAGCTTTCTTT. The encoded protein is CSVEGVSGGETEAFF. Supplemented by reference TRBV29-1 and TRBJ1-1, the full variable domain reads SAVISQKPSRDICQRGTSLTIQCQVDSQVTMMFWYRQQPGQSLTLIATANQGSEATYESGFVIDKFPISRPNLTFSTLTVSNMSPEDSSIYLCSVEGVSGGETEAFFGQGTRLTVV.

This clonotype was observed a handful of times. This chain uses TRBV27 with TRBJ2-7, with 9 nucleotides matching TRBD1. The CDR3 consists of 14 residues. Unmatched junction bases numbered 9, after V lost 6 bases and J lost 6 bases. The germline V gene has CDR1 MNHEY and CDR2 SMNVEV (reference sequence). Here the CDR3 reads CASRQGAGMGEQYF. The CDR3 DNA reads TGTGCCAGCAGACAGGGGGCCGGCATGGGCGAGCAGTACTTC.

V is TRBV20-1 and J is TRBJ2-3; 11 nucleotides match TRBD2. The V gene end was trimmed by 1 base and the J gene end by 2 bases; junction bases not matched to a gene: 5. The CDR3 is 16 amino acids. Germline-derived CDR1 and CDR2 are DFQATT and SNEGSKA (reference sequence). The CDR3 nucleotides read TGCAGTGCTAGAGCCTTACTAGCGGGGGACACAGATACGCAGTATTTT. Amino acid sequence: CSARALLAGDTDTQYF.

V is TRBV28 and J is TRBJ2-5; 11 nucleotides line up with TRBD2. Germline V gives CDR1 MDHEN, CDR2 SYDVKM. This CDR3 spans 11 amino acids. V trimming: 6 bases; J trimming: 14 bases; junction bases outside the gene matches: 5. CDR3 in amino acids: CASSNTSGSYF. The CDR3 DNA sequence: TGTGCCAGCAGCAATACTAGCGGGAGCTACTTC.

J is TRBJ1-1 and V is TRBV27; D gene ambiguous. V was shortened by 6 bases and J by 5 bases, with 13 bases between the two germline ends. The germline V gene has CDR1 MNHEY and CDR2 SMNVEV (reference sequence). This CDR3 is 13 amino acids long. DNA of the CDR3: TGTGCCAGCAGCCCAGGATCTTTGACTGAAGCTTTCTTT. The encoded protein is CASSPGSLTEAFF.

This clonotype showed up just a few times. The germline gene is not matched at one end of the junction; a read error may be the cause. V usage is TRBV5-8 and J usage is TRBJ2-1; TRBD1 matches 7 bases. This CDR3 is built from 16 residues. Germline-derived CDR1 and CDR2 are SGHTS and YDEGEE. The CDR3 sequence: CASSLSPGTDYNEQFF. The CDR3 DNA sequence: TGCGCCAGCAGCTTAAGTCCCGGGACAGACTACAATGAGCAGTTCTTC.

The CDR3 loop reads CASSRQEGRNEQFF. CDR3 nucleotides: TGTGCCAGCAGTAGACAGGAAGGGCGGAATGAGCAGTTCTTC. This chain links TRBV6-1 with TRBJ2-1, with D perhaps matching TRBD1 (6 bases). This CDR3 region has 14 residues. The germline V and J ends were trimmed by 5 bases and 7 bases, with 15 bases remaining between them. The V gene's germline CDR1 is MNHNS and CDR2 SASEGT.

This clonotype was seen more than once but under ten times. A much larger clonotype is one base distant, so this may be a read error. The genes are TRBV12-3 or TRBV12-4 and TRBJ2-7, with 8 bases matching TRBD2. CDR3 length equals 13 residues. V shed 6 bases, J shed 2 bases, and the junction held 3 bases outside the gene matches. The CDR3 DNA reads as TGTGCCAGCAGCCGTAGCGGGGCCTACGAGCAGTACTTC. The encoded protein is CASSRSGAYEQYF.

There are many counts of this clonotype. The chain joins TRBV4-1 to TRBJ2-2; TRBD1 aligns across 9 bases. V was clipped by 4 bases and J by 3 bases; unmatched bases: 0. CDR1 MGHRA and CDR2 YSYEKL come from the germline V gene. The CDR3 has 14 residues. CDR3 sequence: CASSRQGDTGELFF. The DNA for the CDR3 is TGCGCCAGCAGCCGACAGGGGGACACCGGGGAGCTGTTTTTT.

This clonotype was detected a few times. The V call is TRBV6-6, the J call TRBJ2-4; 12 bases agree with TRBD2. Germline V gives CDR1 MNHNY, CDR2 SVGAGI (reference sequence). CDR3 size: 15 residues. With 6 bases clipped from V and 6 bases from J, the junction kept 6 bases outside the gene matches. The CDR3 protein is CASSLAGGPRNIQYF. The DNA for the CDR3 is TGTGCCAGCAGCCTAGCGGGAGGGCCGCGAAACATTCAGTACTTC.